Each of the 7 T cell receptor beta chains below was sequenced from the same sample in a study of radiation and T cells in renal cell carcinoma. Time point specified: blood 2 weeks post-SBRT. Stated treatment: 15 Gy SBRT to primary tumor, nephrectomy 4 weeks later. TCRdb's table, derived via immunoSEQ multiplex PCR, lists solely in-frame clones and lacks some. In the table there are about 150,000 clones, approximately 86% of which are singletons. Sequencing was performed on blood, taken from a patient whose treatment included radiotherapy and nephrectomy. The receptors stem from a woman aged 45-65 years with renal cell carcinoma.

The chain has TRBV14 and TRBJ2-1, with no clear D. Looked up from germline, CDR1 is SGHDN and CDR2 is FVKESK. The CDR3 consists of 14 residues. The V end lost 1 base, the J end lost 6 bases, and 10 bases lay between the germline ends. The CDR3 nucleotides read TGTGCCAGCAGCCAAGTACAGTGGGGCAATGAGCAGTTCTTC. It translates to CASSQVQWGNEQFF.

This clone was seen only once. The chain has TRBV6-5 and TRBJ2-5; TRBD2 might be the D (5 bases). The length of the CDR3 is 15 residues. Germline V gene lookup returns CDR1 MNHEY and CDR2 SVGAGI. V was cut by 0 bases and J by 5 bases, with 13 bases left in between. The CDR3 nucleotides read TGTGCCAGCAGTTACTCGAGAAGGGAGCCCGAGACCCAGTACTTC. This sequence encodes CASSYSRREPETQYF.

This sequence joins TRBV4-1 and TRBJ2-3; TRBD2 aligns across 9 bases. There are 16 residues in the CDR3. CDR1 and CDR2 (germline): MGHRA, YSYEKL. V dropped 2 bases and J dropped 6; count of bases not matched to a gene: 9. The CDR3 sequence: CASSQQSGGTADTQYF. The CDR3 nucleotides read TGCGCCAGCAGCCAACAGAGCGGGGGGACGGCGGATACGCAGTATTTT.

The chain couples TRBV7-9 to TRBJ2-5; 7 bases line up with TRBD2. Trimming cost V 1 base and J 5 bases; bases outside gene matches: 7. CDR1 and CDR2 from the germline V gene are SEHNR and FQNEAQ (reference sequence). The length of the CDR3 is 15 residues. CDR3 residues: CASSLVQVGGETQYF. CDR3 coding DNA: TGTGCCAGCAGCTTAGTACAGGTCGGGGGGGAGACCCAGTACTTC.

This clone was seen a single time. The chain recombines TRBV14 with TRBJ2-3; 10 bases fit TRBD2. Germline-derived CDR1 and CDR2 are SGHDN and FVKESK. This CDR3 has 18 residues. Trimming took 0 bases from V and 1 from J; bases not matched to a gene: 7. This chain's CDR3 is CASSQDQRGGRRTDTQYF. CDR3 DNA: TGTGCCAGCAGCCAAGATCAGCGGGGGGGCCGTCGCACAGATACGCAGTATTTT.

V and J are TRBV27 and TRBJ1-5; no clear D. The germline CDR1 and CDR2 sequences are MNHEY and SMNVEV (reference sequence). This CDR3 contains 16 residues. Trimming removed 0 bases at V and 0 bases at J, with 9 bases between. The CDR3 here is CASSLSGRYSNQPQHF. The DNA of the CDR3 is TGTGCCAGCAGTTTATCGGGTCGGTATAGCAATCAGCCCCAGCATTTT.

This clone was counted a few times. This chain connects TRBV2 to TRBJ1-6; no clear D gene. CDR1 SNHLY and CDR2 FYNNEI come from the germline V gene. Trimming cost V 3 bases and J 9 bases, with 18 bases left between them. CDR3 length: 16 amino acids. CDR3 protein: CASSDSYELGGSPLHF. The CDR3, as DNA: TGTGCCAGCAGTGACAGCTATGAGCTGGGCGGTTCACCCCTCCACTTT.